This T cell receptor beta chain was sequenced in a study of yellow fever vaccine responses in identical twins. The CDR3 has 15 amino acids. Deletions cut 6 bases from V and 0 bases from J, with 11 bases between. MiXCR, run by TCRdb on the RT-PCR reads, gives a single entry per CDR3 protein. The table lists more than 3,000 distinct CDR3 sequences, around 90% of them singletons. The sample in question was T cells from blood (PBMCs), unsorted or a sorted subset (not recorded which), obtained before or after yellow fever vaccination (not recorded which). The TCR was taken from a woman younger than 30 who received the yellow fever vaccine. The rearrangement links TRBV12-3 or TRBV12-4 to TRBJ1-4; no clear D. The CDR3 reads CASRVDKATNEKLFF. The CDR3 region has the DNA TGTGCCAGCAGAGTAGATAAAGCAACTAATGAAAAACTGTTTTTT.